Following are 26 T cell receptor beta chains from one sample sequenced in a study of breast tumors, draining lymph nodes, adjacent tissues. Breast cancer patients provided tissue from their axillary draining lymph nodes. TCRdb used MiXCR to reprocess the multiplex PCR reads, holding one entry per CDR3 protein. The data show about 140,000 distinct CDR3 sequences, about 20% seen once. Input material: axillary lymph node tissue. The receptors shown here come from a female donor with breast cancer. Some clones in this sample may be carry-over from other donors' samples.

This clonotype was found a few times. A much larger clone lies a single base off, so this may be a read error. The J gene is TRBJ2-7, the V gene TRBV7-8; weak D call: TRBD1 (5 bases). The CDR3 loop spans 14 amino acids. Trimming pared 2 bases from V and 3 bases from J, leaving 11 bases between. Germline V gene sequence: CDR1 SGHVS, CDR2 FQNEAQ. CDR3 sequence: CASSLQTENYEQYF. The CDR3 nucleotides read TGTGCCAGCAGCTTACAGACAGAGAACTACGAGCAGTACTTC.

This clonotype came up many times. The CDR3 nucleotides read TGTGCCAGCAGTTACTCGAGGACCAGGCTACAGCCCCAGCATTTT. This sequence encodes CASSYSRTRLQPQHF. The V call is TRBV6-2 or TRBV6-3, the J call TRBJ1-5; D ambiguous. This CDR3 spans 15 amino acids. V gave up 0 bases and J gave up 7 bases, with 13 bases separating them. Germline CDR1 MNHEY, CDR2 SVGEGT.

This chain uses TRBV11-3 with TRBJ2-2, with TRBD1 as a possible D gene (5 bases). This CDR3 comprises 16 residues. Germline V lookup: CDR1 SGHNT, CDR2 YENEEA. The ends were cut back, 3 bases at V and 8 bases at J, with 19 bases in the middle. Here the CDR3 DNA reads TGTGCCAGCAGCTTTGAGGCAGGGTTTGTACCTGGGGAGCTGTTTTTT. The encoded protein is CASSFEAGFVPGELFF. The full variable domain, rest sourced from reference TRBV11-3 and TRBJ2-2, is EAGVVQSPRYKIIEKKQPVAFWCNPISGHNTLYWYLQNLGQGPELLIRYENEEAVDDSQLPKDRFSAERLKGVDSTLKIQPAELGDSAVYLCASSFEAGFVPGELFFGEGSRLTVL.

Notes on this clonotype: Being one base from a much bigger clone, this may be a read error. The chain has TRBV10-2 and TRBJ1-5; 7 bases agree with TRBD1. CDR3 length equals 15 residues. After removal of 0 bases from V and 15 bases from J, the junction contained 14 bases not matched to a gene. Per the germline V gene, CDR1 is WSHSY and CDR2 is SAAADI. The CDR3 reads CASSESAGGYDYGHF. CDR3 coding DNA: TGCGCCAGCAGTGAGTCGGCAGGGGGTTACGATTACGGGCATTTT.

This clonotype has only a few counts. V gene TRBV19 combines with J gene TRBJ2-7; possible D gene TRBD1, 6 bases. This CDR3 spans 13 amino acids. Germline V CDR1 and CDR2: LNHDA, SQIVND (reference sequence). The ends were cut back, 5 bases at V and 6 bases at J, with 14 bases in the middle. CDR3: CASSGQGFGEQYF. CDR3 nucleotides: TGTGCCAGTAGTGGGCAGGGGTTCGGCGAGCAGTACTTC.

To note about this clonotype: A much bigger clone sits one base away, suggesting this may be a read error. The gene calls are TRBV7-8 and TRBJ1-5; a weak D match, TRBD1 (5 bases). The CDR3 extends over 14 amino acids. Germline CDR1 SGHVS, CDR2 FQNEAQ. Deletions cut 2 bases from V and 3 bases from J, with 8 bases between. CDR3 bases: TGTGCCAGCAGCTTATTTGGGACCAATCAGCCCCAGCATTTT. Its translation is CASSLFGTNQPQHF.

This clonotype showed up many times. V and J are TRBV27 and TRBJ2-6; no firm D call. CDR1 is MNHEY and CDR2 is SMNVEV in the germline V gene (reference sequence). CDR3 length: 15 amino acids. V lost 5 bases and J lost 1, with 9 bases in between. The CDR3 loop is CASSDWGSGANVLTF. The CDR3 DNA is TGTGCCAGCAGTGATTGGGGATCTGGGGCCAACGTCCTGACTTTC.

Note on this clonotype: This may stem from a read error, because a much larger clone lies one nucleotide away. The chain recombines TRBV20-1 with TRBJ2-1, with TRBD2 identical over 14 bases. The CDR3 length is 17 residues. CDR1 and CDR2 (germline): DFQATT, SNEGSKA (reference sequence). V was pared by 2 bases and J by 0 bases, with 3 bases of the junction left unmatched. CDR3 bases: TGCAGTGCTAGAAAGACTAGCGGGAGGGGCTCCTACAATGAGCAGTTCTTC. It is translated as CSARKTSGRGSYNEQFF.

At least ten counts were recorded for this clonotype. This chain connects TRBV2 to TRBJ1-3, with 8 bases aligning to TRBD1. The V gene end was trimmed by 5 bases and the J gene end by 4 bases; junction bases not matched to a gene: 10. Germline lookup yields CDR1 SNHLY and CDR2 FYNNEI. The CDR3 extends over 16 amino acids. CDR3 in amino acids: CASSPPGTGIGNTIYF. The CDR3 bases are TGTGCCAGCAGTCCTCCAGGGACAGGAATAGGAAACACCATATATTTT.

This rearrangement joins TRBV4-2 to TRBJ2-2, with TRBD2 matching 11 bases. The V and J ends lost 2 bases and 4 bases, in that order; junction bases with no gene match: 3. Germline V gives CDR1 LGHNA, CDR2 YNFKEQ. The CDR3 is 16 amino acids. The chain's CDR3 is CASSQIAGGFTGELFF. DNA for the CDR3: TGTGCCAGCAGCCAAATAGCGGGAGGGTTCACCGGGGAGCTGTTTTTT.

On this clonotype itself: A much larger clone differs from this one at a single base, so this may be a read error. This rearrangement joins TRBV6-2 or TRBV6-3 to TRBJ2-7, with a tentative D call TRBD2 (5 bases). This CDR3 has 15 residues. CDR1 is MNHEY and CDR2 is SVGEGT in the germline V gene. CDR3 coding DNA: TGTGCCAGCAGCGTAGCCTCACTAGGCTCCTACAAGCAGTACTTC. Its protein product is CASSVASLGSYKQYF.

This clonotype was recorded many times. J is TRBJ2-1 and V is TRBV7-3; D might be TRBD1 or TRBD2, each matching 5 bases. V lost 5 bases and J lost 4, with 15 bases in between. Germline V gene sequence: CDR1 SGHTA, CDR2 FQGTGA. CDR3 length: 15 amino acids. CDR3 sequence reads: CASSPPGARYNEQFF. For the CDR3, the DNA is TGTGCCAGCAGCCCGCCCGGGGCGCGGTACAATGAGCAGTTCTTC. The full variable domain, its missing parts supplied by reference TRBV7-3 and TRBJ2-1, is GAGVSQTPSNKVTEKGKYVELRCDPISGHTALYWYRQSLGQGPEFLIYFQGTGAADDSGLPNDRFFAVRPEGSVSTLKIQRTERGDSAVYLCASSPPGARYNEQFFGPGTRLTVL.

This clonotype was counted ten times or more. The CDR3 reads CASSGGGHDPGNTIYF. The CDR3 coding sequence is TGTGCCAGCAGTGGAGGGGGACACGATCCTGGAAACACCATATATTTT. The V gene is TRBV2, the J gene TRBJ1-3, with D perhaps matching TRBD1 (6 bases). Germline CDR1 is SNHLY and CDR2 is FYNNEI. V was pared by 4 bases and J by 2 bases, with 15 bases between. The CDR3 is 16 amino acids.

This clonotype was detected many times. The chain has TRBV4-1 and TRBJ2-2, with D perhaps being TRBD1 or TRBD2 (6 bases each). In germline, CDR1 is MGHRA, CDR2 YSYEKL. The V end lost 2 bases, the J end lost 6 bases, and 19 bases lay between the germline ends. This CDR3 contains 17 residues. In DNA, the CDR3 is TGCGCCAGCAGCCAACTCCGAAGGGGGGCGAAGGCCGGGGAGCTGTTTTTT. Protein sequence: CASSQLRRGAKAGELFF.

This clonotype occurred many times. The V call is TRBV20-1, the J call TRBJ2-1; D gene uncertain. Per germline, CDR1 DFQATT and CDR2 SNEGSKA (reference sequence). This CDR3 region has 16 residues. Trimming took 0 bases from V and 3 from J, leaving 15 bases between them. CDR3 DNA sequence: TGCAGTGCTAGAGATTCTCCGGCGGAACTCTACAATGAGCAGTTCTTC. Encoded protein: CSARDSPAELYNEQFF.

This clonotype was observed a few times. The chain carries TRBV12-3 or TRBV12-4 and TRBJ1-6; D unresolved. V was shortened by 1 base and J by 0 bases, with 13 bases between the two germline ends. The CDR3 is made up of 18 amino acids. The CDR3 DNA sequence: TGTGCCAGCAGTTTAGGTTCCGCAGAGAGCTCCTATAATTCACCCCTCCACTTT. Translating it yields CASSLGSAESSYNSPLHF.

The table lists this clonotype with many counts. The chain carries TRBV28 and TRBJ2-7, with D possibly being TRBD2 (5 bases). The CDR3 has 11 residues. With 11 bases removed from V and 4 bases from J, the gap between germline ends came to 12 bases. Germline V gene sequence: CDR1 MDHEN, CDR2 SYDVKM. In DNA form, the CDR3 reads TGTGCCTCAACCCGGGGTTACGAGCAGTACTTC. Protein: CASTRGYEQYF.

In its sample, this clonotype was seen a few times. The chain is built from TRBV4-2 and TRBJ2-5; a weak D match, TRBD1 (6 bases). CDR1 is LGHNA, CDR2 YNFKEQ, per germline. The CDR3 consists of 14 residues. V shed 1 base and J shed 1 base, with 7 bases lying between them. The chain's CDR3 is CASSQGGLQETQYF. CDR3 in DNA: TGTGCCAGCAGCCAAGGGGGGCTCCAAGAGACCCAGTACTTC.

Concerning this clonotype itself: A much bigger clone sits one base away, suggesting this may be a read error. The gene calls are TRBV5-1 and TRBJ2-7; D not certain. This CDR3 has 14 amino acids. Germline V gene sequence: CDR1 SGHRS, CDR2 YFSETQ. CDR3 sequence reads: CAGSLGRNSYEQYF. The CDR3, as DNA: TGCGCCGGCAGCTTGGGCAGGAACTCCTACGAGCAGTACTTC.

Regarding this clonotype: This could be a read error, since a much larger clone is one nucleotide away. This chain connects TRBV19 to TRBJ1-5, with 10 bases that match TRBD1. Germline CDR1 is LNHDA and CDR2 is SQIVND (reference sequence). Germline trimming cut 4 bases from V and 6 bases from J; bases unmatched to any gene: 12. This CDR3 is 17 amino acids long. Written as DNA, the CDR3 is TGTGCCAGTAGTAATCGGTGCGGGACAGGGGAGGGTCAGCCCCAGCATTTT. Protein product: CASSNRCGTGEGQPQHF.

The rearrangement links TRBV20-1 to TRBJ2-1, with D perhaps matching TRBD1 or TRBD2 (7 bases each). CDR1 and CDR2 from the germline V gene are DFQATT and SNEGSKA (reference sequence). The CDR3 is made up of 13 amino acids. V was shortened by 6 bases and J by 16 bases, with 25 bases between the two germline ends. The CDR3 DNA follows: TGCAGTGCCCCGGGACAGCGGGACAATGTGCATTTCTTC. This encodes CSAPGQRDNVHFF.

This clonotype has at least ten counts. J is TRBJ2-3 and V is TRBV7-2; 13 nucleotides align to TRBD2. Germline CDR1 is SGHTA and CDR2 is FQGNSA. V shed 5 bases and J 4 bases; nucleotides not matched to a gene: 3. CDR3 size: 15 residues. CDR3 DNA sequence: TGTGCCAGCAGCCAAACTAGCGGGAGGGCAGATACGCAGTATTTT. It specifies CASSQTSGRADTQYF.

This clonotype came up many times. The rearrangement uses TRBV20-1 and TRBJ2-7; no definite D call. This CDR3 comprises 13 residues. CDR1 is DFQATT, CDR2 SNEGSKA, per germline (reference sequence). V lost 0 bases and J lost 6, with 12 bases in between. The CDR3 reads CSARDKWAREQYF. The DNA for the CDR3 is TGCAGTGCTAGAGATAAGTGGGCTCGCGAGCAGTACTTC.

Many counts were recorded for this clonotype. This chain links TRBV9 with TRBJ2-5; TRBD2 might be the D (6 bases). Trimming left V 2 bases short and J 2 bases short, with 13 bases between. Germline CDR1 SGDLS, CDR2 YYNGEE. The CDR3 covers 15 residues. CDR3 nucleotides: TGTGCCAGCAGCGTGGGGACGCGGGGTCAAGAGACCCAGTACTTC. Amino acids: CASSVGTRGQETQYF.

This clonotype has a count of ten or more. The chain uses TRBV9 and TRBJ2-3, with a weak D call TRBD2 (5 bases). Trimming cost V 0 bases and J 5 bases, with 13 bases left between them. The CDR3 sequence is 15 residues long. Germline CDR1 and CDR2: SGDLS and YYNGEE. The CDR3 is CASSVVGQEVDTQYF. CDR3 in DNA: TGTGCCAGCAGCGTAGTGGGCCAGGAGGTAGATACGCAGTATTTT.

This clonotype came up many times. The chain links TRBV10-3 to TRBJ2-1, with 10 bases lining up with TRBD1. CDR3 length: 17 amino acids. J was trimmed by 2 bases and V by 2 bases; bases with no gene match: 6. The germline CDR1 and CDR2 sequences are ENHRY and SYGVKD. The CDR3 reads CAISEPPGQGTYNEQFF. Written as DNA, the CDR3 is TGTGCCATCAGTGAGCCTCCGGGACAGGGGACCTACAATGAGCAGTTCTTC.